The 30 T cell receptor beta chains below come from one sample, sequenced in a study of T cells expressing NK-cell markers. Using the 5' RACE reads, TCRdb records one entry per CDR3 protein without DNA. This specimen shows some 390,000 distinct CDR3 sequences; the ten leading clones hold 9.5% to 12%. Sample: blood T cells: a sorted CD56 or NKG2C T cell subset, CD4+ or CD8+ T cells, or bulk PBMC T cells (not recorded which). The receptor set was obtained from a woman aged 45 to 65 in good health.

The J gene is TRBJ1-5, the V gene TRBV4-2. Per the germline V gene, CDR1 is LGHNA and CDR2 is YNFKEQ. The CDR3 runs 15 residues. CDR3 sequence: CASSQDEGSNQPQHF.

The chain has TRBV6-4 and TRBJ1-1; TCRdb returns TRBD1, unconfirmable since there is no DNA. The germline V gene has CDR1 MRHNA and CDR2 SNTAGT. The CDR3 loop spans 14 amino acids. The chain's CDR3 is CASKIADSANEAFF.

V usage is TRBV16 and J usage is TRBJ1-1; lacking DNA, the TRBD1 call made by TCRdb goes unchecked. This CDR3 has 15 residues. Germline CDR1 reads KGHSY; CDR2 reads FQNENV. The CDR3 sequence is CASSPRGPRGTEAFF.

The chain uses TRBV12-3 or TRBV12-4 and TRBJ2-3. The CDR3 loop spans 16 amino acids. The CDR3 region is CASSLLRKGSGDTQYF.

The rearrangement links TRBV5-1 to TRBJ1-1; absent DNA, TCRdb's TRBD1 call cannot be checked. The CDR3 runs 14 residues. CDR1 is SGHRS and CDR2 is YFSETQ in the germline V gene. This chain's CDR3 is CASSPGTGELGTFF.

The rearrangement uses TRBV7-2 and TRBJ2-5. This CDR3 is built from 13 residues. CDR1 and CDR2 from the germline V gene are SGHTA and FQGNSA. The CDR3 sequence is CASSLARQETQYF.

The chain joins TRBV19 to TRBJ2-2; TCRdb returns TRBD2, unconfirmable since there is no DNA. Germline V gene lookup returns CDR1 LNHDA and CDR2 SQIVND (reference sequence). The CDR3 is made up of 14 amino acids. This CDR3 is CASSVGGSTGELFF.

The chain couples TRBV7-3 to TRBJ2-1. CDR1 SGHTA and CDR2 FQGTGA come from the germline V gene. The CDR3 length is 14 residues. The CDR3 here is CASSLTGLYNEQFF.

The CDR3 reads CASSLSFGSGGYTF. The chain employs TRBV27 and TRBJ1-2. The germline gives CDR1 MNHEY, CDR2 SMNVEV (reference sequence). There are 14 residues in the CDR3.

V gene TRBV27 combines with J gene TRBJ2-5; checking the TCRdb D call of TRBD2 is not possible without DNA. Germline V CDR1 and CDR2: MNHEY, SMNVEV (reference sequence). The CDR3 has 19 residues. CDR3 protein: CASSLHSTSAGRYQETQYF.

V gene TRBV7-7 combines with J gene TRBJ2-5. This CDR3 has 15 residues. Germline CDR1 SSHAT, CDR2 FNYEAQ (reference sequence). CDR3 sequence reads: CASSLSLSSRETQYF.

This rearrangement joins TRBV27 to TRBJ1-2. Germline V gene data show CDR1 as MNHEY and CDR2 as SMNVEV (reference sequence). CDR3 length: 13 amino acids. The CDR3 reads CASRLTANYGYTF.

Here the CDR3 reads CASSQAYSEPNTEAFF. The gene calls are TRBV3-1 and TRBJ1-1. Germline V gene sequence: CDR1 LGHDT, CDR2 YNNKEL (reference sequence). CDR3 length: 16 amino acids.

The chain joins TRBV11-2 to TRBJ2-2; checking the TCRdb D call of TRBD1 is not possible without DNA. Germline CDR1 reads SGHAT; CDR2 reads FQNNGV. The CDR3 runs 16 residues. The CDR3 region is CASSLGRGQRTGELFF.

This chain joins TRBV10-3 and TRBJ2-6. Germline CDR1 reads ENHRY; CDR2 reads SYGVKD. This CDR3 is 15 amino acids long. The CDR3 sequence: CAISVGTSGANVLTF.

This chain joins TRBV5-1 and TRBJ2-5; TCRdb names TRBD1, which stays unverified in the absence of DNA. This CDR3 is 16 amino acids long. The germline V gene encodes CDR1 SGHRS and CDR2 YFSETQ. CDR3 sequence reads: CASSLEGTAPQETQYF.

The V and J genes are TRBV29-1 and TRBJ2-3; the TCRdb D gene call, TRBD1, has no DNA to confirm it. Germline CDR1 and CDR2: SQVTM and ANQGSEA. The CDR3 totals 14 residues. CDR3 in amino acids: CSVGGRRPSPTQYF.

The rearrangement joins TRBV4-1 to TRBJ1-2; with no DNA, the TCRdb D assignment of TRBD1 cannot be verified. There are 14 residues in the CDR3. Germline CDR1 reads MGHRA; CDR2 reads YSYEKL. The CDR3 here is CASSQRIQGDGYTF.

The genes are TRBV12-3 or TRBV12-4 and TRBJ2-1; TCRdb gives TRBD2 as the D gene, but with no DNA this cannot be confirmed. The CDR3 is 15 residues long. This chain's CDR3 is CASRRRDSSYNEQFF.

V gene TRBV7-9 combines with J gene TRBJ2-5; no DNA is available, so the TRBD2 call from TCRdb remains unchecked. Germline V lookup: CDR1 SEHNR, CDR2 FQNEAQ (reference sequence). The CDR3 is 13 residues long. The CDR3 spells CASKEGGGETQYF.

The genes are TRBV12-3 or TRBV12-4 and TRBJ2-1; absent DNA, TCRdb's TRBD2 call cannot be checked. The CDR3 is 11 amino acids. CDR3 region: CASGGGPEQFF.

This sequence joins TRBV12-3 or TRBV12-4 and TRBJ2-1. The CDR3 consists of 15 residues. Here the CDR3 reads CASSPGGDSYNEQFF.

The chain combines TRBV24-1 with TRBJ1-2. The germline gives CDR1 KGHDR, CDR2 SFDVKD. The CDR3 covers 11 residues. The CDR3 spells CATSVGDGYTF.

V usage is TRBV12-3 or TRBV12-4 and J usage is TRBJ1-5. This CDR3 comprises 12 residues. The CDR3 reads CASRNSYQPQHF.

The chain links TRBV20-1 to TRBJ2-5; TCRdb lists TRBD1, though no DNA is available to test this call. The germline V gene has CDR1 DFQATT and CDR2 SNEGSKA (reference sequence). This CDR3 has 14 amino acids. CDR3: CSASDRGVGETQYF.

The gene calls are TRBV28 and TRBJ1-6; TCRdb's D call of TRBD1 is untestable without DNA. The CDR3 has 14 amino acids. CDR1 MDHEN and CDR2 SYDVKM come from the germline V gene. The CDR3 spells CASSPGGGESPLHF.

This rearrangement joins TRBV5-1 to TRBJ2-1. Germline V CDR1 and CDR2: SGHRS, YFSETQ. This CDR3 is 14 amino acids long. The CDR3 is CASSYPSSYNEQFF.

The V gene is TRBV5-1, the J gene TRBJ2-1; the TCRdb call, TRBD1, lacks DNA for checking. This CDR3 has 11 residues. Germline CDR1 SGHRS, CDR2 YFSETQ. The CDR3 loop is CASRRGDEQFF.

The genes are TRBV7-8 and TRBJ2-1. The germline V gene has CDR1 SGHVS and CDR2 FQNEAQ. The CDR3 extends over 14 amino acids. CDR3 sequence: CASSLQFSYNEQFF.

This chain connects TRBV12-3 or TRBV12-4 to TRBJ2-7; the TCRdb D gene call, TRBD1, has no DNA to confirm it. CDR3 length: 15 amino acids. CDR3 protein: CASRRTGGASYEQYF.